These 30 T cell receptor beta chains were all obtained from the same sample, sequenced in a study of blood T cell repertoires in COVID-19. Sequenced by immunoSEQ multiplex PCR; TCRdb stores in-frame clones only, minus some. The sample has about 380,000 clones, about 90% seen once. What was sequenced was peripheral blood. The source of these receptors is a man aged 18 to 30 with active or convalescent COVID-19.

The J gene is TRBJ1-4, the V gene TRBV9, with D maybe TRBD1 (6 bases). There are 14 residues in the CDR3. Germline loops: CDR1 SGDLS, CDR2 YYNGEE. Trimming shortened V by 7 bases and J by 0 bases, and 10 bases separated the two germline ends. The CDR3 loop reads CASVRTATNEKLFF. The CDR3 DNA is TGTGCCAGCGTAAGGACAGCAACTAATGAAAAACTGTTTTTT.

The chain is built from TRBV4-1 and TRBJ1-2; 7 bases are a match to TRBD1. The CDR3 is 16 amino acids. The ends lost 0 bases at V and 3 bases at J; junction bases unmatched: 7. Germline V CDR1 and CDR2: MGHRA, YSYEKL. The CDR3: CASSQDRWQGDYGYTF. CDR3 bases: TGCGCCAGCAGCCAAGATAGGTGGCAGGGGGACTATGGCTACACCTTC.

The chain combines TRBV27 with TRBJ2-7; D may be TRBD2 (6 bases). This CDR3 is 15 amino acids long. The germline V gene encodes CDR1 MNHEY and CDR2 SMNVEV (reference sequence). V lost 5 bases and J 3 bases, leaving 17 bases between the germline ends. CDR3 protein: CASSTDGTPSYEQYF. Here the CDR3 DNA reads TGTGCCAGCAGTACCGACGGGACTCCAAGCTACGAGCAGTACTTC.

The CDR3 nucleotides read TGTGCCAGCAGCTTGACACGCCTGGGCAATCAGCCCCAGCATTTT. Protein sequence: CASSLTRLGNQPQHF. The V gene is TRBV7-2, the J gene TRBJ1-5; D remains ambiguous. V lost 3 bases to trimming and J lost 2 bases, with 11 bases between them. The germline gives CDR1 SGHTA, CDR2 FQGNSA. The CDR3 has 15 residues. Filled out from reference TRBV7-2 and TRBJ1-5, the complete variable domain reads GAGVSQSPSNKVTEKGKDVELRCDPISGHTALYWYRQSLGQGLEFLIYFQGNSAPDKSGLPSDRFSAERTGGSVSTLTIQRTQQEDSAVYLCASSLTRLGNQPQHFGDGTRLSIL.

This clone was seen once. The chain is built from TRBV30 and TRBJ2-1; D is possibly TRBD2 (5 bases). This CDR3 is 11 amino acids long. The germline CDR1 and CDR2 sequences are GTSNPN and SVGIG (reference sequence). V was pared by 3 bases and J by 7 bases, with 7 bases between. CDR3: CAWRRVNEQFF. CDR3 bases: TGTGCCTGGAGGAGGGTTAATGAGCAGTTCTTC.

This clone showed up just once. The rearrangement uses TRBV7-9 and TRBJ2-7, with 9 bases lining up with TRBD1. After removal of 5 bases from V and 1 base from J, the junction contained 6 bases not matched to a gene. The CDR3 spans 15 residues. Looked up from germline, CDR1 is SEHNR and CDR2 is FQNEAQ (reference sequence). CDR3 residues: CASSPGTGISYEQYF. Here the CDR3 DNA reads TGTGCCAGCAGCCCCGGGACAGGGATTTCCTACGAGCAGTACTTC.

The CDR3 spells CASSQGSGGAYGYTF. Here the CDR3 DNA reads TGTGCCAGCAGCCAAGGGTCAGGGGGCGCTTATGGCTACACCTTC. The chain links TRBV3-1 (or the pseudogene TRBV3-2) to TRBJ1-2, with 8 positions matching TRBD1. V trimming: 1 base; J trimming: 5 bases; junction bases outside the gene matches: 6. CDR1 and CDR2 (germline): LGHDT, YNNKEL (reference sequence). The CDR3 has 15 residues.

This CDR3 reads CAISFRPVNTEAFF. CDR3 nucleotides: TGTGCCATCTCTTTCAGGCCGGTGAACACTGAAGCTTTCTTT. The chain employs TRBV10-3 and TRBJ1-1; D is unclear. Trimming took 8 bases from V and 0 from J, leaving 13 bases between them. CDR3 length equals 14 residues. The V gene's germline CDR1 is ENHRY and CDR2 SYGVKD.

CDR3 in DNA: TGTGCCAGCAGTCTCGTCAGGGTGGGCTATGGCTACACCTTC. It encodes CASSLVRVGYGYTF. The chain recombines TRBV28 with TRBJ1-2; D is possibly TRBD1 (5 bases). The V and J ends lost 5 bases and 4 bases respectively, with 14 bases between them. The CDR3 contains 14 residues. The V gene's germline CDR1 is MDHEN and CDR2 SYDVKM.

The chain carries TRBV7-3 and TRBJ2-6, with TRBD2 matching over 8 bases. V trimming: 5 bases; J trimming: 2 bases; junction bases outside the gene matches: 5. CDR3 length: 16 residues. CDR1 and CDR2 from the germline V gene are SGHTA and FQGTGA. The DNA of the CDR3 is TGTGCCAGCAGCCCCAAGCGGGGGACTGGGGCCAACGTCCTGACTTTC. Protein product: CASSPKRGTGANVLTF.

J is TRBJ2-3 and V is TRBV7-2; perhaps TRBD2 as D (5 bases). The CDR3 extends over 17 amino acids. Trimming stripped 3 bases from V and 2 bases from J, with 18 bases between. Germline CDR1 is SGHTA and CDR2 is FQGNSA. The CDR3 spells CASSFQVRRGLTDTQYF. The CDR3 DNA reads TGTGCCAGCAGCTTCCAGGTCCGACGAGGGCTCACAGATACGCAGTATTTT.

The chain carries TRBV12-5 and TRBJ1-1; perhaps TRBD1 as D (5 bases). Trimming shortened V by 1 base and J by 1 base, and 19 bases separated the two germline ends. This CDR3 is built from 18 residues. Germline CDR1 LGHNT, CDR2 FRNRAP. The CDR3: CASGLGITGGRRNTEAFF. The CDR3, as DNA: TGTGCTAGTGGTTTGGGAATAACAGGAGGGCGTCGGAACACTGAAGCTTTCTTT.

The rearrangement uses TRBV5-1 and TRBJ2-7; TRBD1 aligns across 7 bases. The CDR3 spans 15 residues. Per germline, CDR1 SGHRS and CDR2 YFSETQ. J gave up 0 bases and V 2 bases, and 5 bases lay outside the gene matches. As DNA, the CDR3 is TGCGCCAGCAGCTTTACGGGACAGAGCTCCTACGAGCAGTACTTC. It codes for CASSFTGQSSYEQYF.

The DNA of the CDR3 is TGCGCCAGCAGCCAACCGGACAGGGAGCATGAGCAGTTCTTC. It is translated as CASSQPDREHEQFF. This chain connects TRBV4-3 to TRBJ2-1, with TRBD1 identical over 8 bases. After removal of 2 bases from V and 8 bases from J, the junction contained 5 bases not matched to a gene. This CDR3 region has 14 residues. Germline V gene data show CDR1 as LGHNA and CDR2 as YSLEER.

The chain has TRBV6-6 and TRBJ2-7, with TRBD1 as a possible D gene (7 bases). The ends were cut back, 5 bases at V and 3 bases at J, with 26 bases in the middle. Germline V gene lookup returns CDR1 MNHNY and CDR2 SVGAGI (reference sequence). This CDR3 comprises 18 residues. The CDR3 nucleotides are TGTGCCAGCAGTCGAGCCCGCCCGCAGGGGGGCCAGGTCTACGAGCAGTACTTC. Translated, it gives CASSRARPQGGQVYEQYF.

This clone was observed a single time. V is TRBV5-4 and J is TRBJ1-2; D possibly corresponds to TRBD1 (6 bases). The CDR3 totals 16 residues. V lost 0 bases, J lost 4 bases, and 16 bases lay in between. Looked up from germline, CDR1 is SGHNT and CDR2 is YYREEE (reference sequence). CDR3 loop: CASSLALATGFYGYTF. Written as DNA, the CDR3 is TGTGCCAGCAGCTTGGCCTTGGCAACAGGGTTCTATGGCTACACCTTC.

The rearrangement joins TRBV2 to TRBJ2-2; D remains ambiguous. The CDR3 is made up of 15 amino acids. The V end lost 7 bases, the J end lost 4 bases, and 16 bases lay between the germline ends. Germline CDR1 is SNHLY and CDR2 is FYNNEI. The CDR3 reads CASTITISGTGELFF. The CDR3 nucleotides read TGTGCCAGCACTATAACTATCTCTGGCACCGGGGAGCTGTTTTTT.

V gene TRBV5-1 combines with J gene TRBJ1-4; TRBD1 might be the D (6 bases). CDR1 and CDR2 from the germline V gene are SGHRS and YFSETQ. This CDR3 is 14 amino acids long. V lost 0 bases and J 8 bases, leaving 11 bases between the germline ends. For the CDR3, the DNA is TGCGCCAGCAGCTTGGACAGGGTGGGGGAAAAACTGTTTTTT. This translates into CASSLDRVGEKLFF.

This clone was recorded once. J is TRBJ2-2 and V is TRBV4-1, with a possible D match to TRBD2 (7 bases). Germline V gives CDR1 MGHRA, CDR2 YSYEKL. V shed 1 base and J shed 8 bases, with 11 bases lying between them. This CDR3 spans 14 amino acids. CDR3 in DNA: TGCGCCAGCAGCCAAGGGGAGGGGGTAGGGGAGCTGTTTTTT. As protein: CASSQGEGVGELFF.

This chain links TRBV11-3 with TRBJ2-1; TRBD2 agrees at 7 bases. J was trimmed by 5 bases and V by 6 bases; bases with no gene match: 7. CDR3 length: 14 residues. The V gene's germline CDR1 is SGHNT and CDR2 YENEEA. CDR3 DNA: TGTGCCAGCAGTTCAGGTGCGGGGGACAATGAGCAGTTCTTC. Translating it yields CASSSGAGDNEQFF.

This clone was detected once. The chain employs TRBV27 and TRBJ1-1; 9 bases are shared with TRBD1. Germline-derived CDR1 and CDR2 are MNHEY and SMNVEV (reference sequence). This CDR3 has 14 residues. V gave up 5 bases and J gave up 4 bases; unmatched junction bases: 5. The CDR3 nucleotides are TGTGCCAGCAGTCCGGGACAGGGTAGCACTGAAGCTTTCTTT. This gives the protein CASSPGQGSTEAFF.

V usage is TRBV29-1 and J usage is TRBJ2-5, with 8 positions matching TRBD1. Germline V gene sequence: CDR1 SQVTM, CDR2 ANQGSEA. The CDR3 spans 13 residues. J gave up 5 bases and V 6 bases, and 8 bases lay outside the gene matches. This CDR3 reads CSVEQGVQETQYF. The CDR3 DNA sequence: TGCAGCGTGGAACAGGGGGTACAGGAGACCCAGTACTTC.

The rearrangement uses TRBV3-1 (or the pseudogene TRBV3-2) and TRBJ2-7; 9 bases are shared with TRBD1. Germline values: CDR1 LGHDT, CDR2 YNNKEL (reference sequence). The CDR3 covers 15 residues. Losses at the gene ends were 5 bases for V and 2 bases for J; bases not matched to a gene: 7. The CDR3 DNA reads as TGTGCCAGCAGCTACACCCGGGACAGGGCCTACGAGCAGTACTTC. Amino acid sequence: CASSYTRDRAYEQYF.

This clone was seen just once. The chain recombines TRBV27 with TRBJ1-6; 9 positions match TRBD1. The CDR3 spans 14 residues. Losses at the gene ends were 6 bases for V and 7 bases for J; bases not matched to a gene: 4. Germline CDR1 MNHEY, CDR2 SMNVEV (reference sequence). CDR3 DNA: TGTGCCAGCAGGATGGACAGGGGAAATTCACCCCTCCACTTT. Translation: CASRMDRGNSPLHF.

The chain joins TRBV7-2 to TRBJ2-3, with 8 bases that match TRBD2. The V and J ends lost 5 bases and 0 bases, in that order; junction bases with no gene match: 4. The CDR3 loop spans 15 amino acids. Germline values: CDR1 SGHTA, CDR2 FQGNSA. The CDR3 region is CASSNPSGSTDTQYF. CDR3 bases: TGTGCCAGCAGCAACCCTAGCGGGAGCACAGATACGCAGTATTTT.

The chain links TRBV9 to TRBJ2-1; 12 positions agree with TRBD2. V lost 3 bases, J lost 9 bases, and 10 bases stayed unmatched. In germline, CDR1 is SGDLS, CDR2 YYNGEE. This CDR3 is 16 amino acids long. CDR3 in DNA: TGTGCCAGCAGCGCTCGAGGGACTAGCGGGTACGGTGAGCAGTTCTTC. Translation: CASSARGTSGYGEQFF.

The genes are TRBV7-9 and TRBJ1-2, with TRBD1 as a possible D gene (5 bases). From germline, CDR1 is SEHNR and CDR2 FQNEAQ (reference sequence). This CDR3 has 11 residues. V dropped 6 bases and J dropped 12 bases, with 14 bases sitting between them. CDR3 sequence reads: CASSQIGVHTF. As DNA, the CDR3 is TGTGCCAGCAGTCAAATAGGGGTCCACACCTTC.

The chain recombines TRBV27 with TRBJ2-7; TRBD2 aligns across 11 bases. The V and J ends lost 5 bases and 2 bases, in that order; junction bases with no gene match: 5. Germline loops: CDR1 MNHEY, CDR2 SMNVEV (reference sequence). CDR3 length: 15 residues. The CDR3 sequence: CASSKLAGAAYEQYF. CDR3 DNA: TGTGCCAGCAGTAAACTAGCGGGGGCCGCCTACGAGCAGTACTTC.

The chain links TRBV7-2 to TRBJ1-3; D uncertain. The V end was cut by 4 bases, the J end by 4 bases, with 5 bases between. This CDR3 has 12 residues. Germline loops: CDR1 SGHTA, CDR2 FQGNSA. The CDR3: CASSSRGNTIYF. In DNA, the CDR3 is TGTGCCAGCAGCTCCCGGGGAAACACCATATATTTT.

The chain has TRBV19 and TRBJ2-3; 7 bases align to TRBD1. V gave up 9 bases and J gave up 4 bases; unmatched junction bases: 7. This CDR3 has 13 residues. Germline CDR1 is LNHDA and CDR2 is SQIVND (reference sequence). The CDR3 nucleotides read TGTGCCAGCTCATTACAGGGGCCAGATACGCAGTATTTT. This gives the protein CASSLQGPDTQYF.